This T cell receptor (beta chain) was observed in a study of T-cell reconstitution after alpha-beta-depleted transplantation in children (dated by TCRdb to 2016 to 2017). Background for the entire study: T-cell immune reconstitution after TCRalphabeta/CD19-depleted allogeneic hematopoietic cell transplantation in children was quantitatively tracked in the study by means of TCR repertoire profiling.

The library was made by PCR. The data were produced on an Illumina HiSeq 2500. Molecular barcoding was employed in the preparation of TCR libraries, with unique molecular identifiers being used to normalize TCRbeta repertoire quantification. TCRdb took the public reads, trimmed them with fastp at Q25, ran MiXCR for clone calling and kept in-frame beta chains. Rows are combined by CDR3 protein, so each entry shows the most common genes and DNA. Here the sample has fewer than 550,000 distinct CDR3 sequences; 11% occur a single time. The top ten hold roughly 5.1% of the sample. V loses 1 base, J loses 4 bases, and the germline ends lie 13 bases apart. The CDR3 holds 15 amino acids from the cysteine to the phenylalanine. The entry retains the CDR3 DNA only, 45 bases that are in frame from base 1. This clonotype has a handful of counts. Its antigen has not been determined. The input lacks base qualities; no much larger clone sits a single base away.

This TCR derives from a human donor who donated a stem cell graft to a child with acute myeloid leukemia. The sequence is built from TRBV12-3 or TRBV12-4 and TRBJ1-1; TRBD1 is possibly the D segment (5 matching bases). The input for sequencing was PBMCs from the stem cell graft donor, taken from the stem cell graft. This receptor has the CDR3 CASSLGGGSGTEAFF. DNA sequence: TGTGCCAGCAGTTTAGGGGGGGGTTCGGGCACTGAAGCTTTCTTT.